This T cell receptor (beta chain) stems from a study of cytomegalovirus exposure and HLA in healthy donors. In regard to this clone: The antigen remains undetermined.

The CDR3 sequence is 13 residues long. Trimming removed 4 bases from V and 7 bases from J, with 8 bases in between. Germline CDR1 and CDR2: WNHNN and SYGVQD (reference sequence). Researchers ran the PCR with 60 Vbeta and 13 Jbeta primers. This table comes from immunoSEQ multiplex PCR, and its TCRdb copy is limited to in-frame clones, with some not included. This table holds over 150,000 clones, approximately 80% found once. Overall study findings and caveats: Using the classifier, cytomegalovirus status was reportedly diagnosed with high specificity and sensitivity.

The chain joins TRBV10-1 to TRBJ1-6; D is ambiguous. Sequencing input: PBMCs. The TCR was taken from a man under 40 in good health and CMV-seropositive. Here the CDR3 reads CASSAGSNSPLHF. The DNA of the CDR3 is TGCGCCAGCAGTGCCGGTTCCAATTCACCCCTCCACTTT.